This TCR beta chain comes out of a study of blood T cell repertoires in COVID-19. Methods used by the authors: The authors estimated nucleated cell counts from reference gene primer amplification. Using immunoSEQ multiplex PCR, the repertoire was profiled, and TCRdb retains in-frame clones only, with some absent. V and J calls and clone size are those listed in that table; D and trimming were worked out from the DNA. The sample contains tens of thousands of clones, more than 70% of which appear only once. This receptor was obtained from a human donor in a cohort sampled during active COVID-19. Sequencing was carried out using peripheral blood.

This CDR3 reads CATSPAGRQPQHF. The CDR3 nucleotides are TGTGCCACCAGCCCCGCTGGCAGGCAGCCCCAGCATTTT. The rearrangement joins TRBV15 to TRBJ1-5; D remains unclear. The CDR3 spans 13 residues. From germline, CDR1 is LNHNV and CDR2 YYDKDF (reference sequence). V lost 5 bases and J 7 bases, leaving 12 bases between the germline ends.